Shown below are 3 T cell receptor beta chains from a single sample sequenced in a study of CD8 T cells in ankylosing spondylitis. TCRdb fed the 5' RACE reads into MiXCR, producing one record per CDR3 protein. The sample lists about 39,000 distinct CDR3 sequences; about 4.2% were seen once. Material for sequencing was blood, either unsorted or a sorted T cell fraction (not recorded which). The receptors here all came from a female donor with ankylosing spondylitis or in good health (not recorded which).

This clonotype counts as medium-sized (0.01 to 0.1%). V gene TRBV9 combines with J gene TRBJ2-7, with D possibly being TRBD1 (6 bases). Per germline, CDR1 SGDLS and CDR2 YYNGEE. V lost 3 bases and J 7 bases, leaving 14 bases between the germline ends. The CDR3 is 13 amino acids. DNA of the CDR3: TGTGCCAGCAGCGGCCAAATGACAGGAGAGCAGTACTTC. This gives the protein CASSGQMTGEQYF. The whole variable domain, remainder taken from reference TRBV9 and TRBJ2-7, is DSGVTQTPKHLITATGQRVTLRCSPRSGDLSVYWYQQSLDQGLQFLIQYYNGEERAKGNILERFSAQQFPDLHSELNLSSLELGDSALYFCASSGQMTGEQYFGPGTRLTVT.

This clonotype was seen at least ten times. The V gene is TRBV9, the J gene TRBJ1-4; maybe TRBD1 (5 bases). The germline V and J ends were trimmed by 3 bases and 5 bases, with 11 bases remaining between them. The CDR3 spans 14 residues. CDR1 is SGDLS and CDR2 is YYNGEE in the germline V gene. As DNA, the CDR3 is TGTGCCAGCAGCGCCCCAGGGAGGAATGAAAAACTGTTTTTT. This encodes CASSAPGRNEKLFF.

Concerning this clonotype: A read error may be the cause here, since a much bigger clone is one base away. The chain combines TRBV9 with TRBJ2-3; the D gene is possibly TRBD2 (6 bases). This CDR3 has 15 residues. Trimming stripped 6 bases from V and 4 bases from J, with 18 bases between. Germline values: CDR1 SGDLS, CDR2 YYNGEE. The CDR3 nucleotides are TGTGCCAGCAATCCTTCCCCGGGGGTCGCAGATACGCAGTATTTT. It encodes CASNPSPGVADTQYF.